The entry below gives a single T cell receptor beta chain sequence along with its context. Source study methods: The assay estimated nucleated cells by amplifying reference gene primers. Only in-frame clones appear in the TCRdb table, and some are missing; sequencing was by immunoSEQ multiplex PCR. Clone size and the V and J calls come from that table; the DNA yielded D and trimming. The sample contains about half a million clones, over 75% of which appear only once. This sample was included in a study of blood T cell repertoires in COVID-19. At the level of the study: Both acute and convalescent COVID-19 samples were obtained from the United States, Italy and Spain.

Trimming took 0 bases from V and 9 from J; bases not matched to a gene: 7. The CDR3 has 16 residues. Germline values: CDR1 SEHNR, CDR2 FQNEAQ (reference sequence). The sequence was obtained from a human donor in a cohort sampled during active COVID-19. Sequencing was performed on peripheral blood. The V and J genes are TRBV7-9 and TRBJ1-3; 11 bases align to TRBD1. DNA of the CDR3: TGTGCCAGCAGCTTAGCGAGAGGACAGGGGGCAGCCACCATATATTTT. Protein product: CASSLARGQGAATIYF.